This T cell receptor (beta chain) was observed in a study of shared clonotypes between healthy human individuals. CDR3 length: 16 residues. The germline V gene has CDR1 LNHDA and CDR2 SQIVND (reference sequence). Trimming cost V 3 bases and J 1 base, with 15 bases left between them. Overall study findings and caveats: Depth of sequencing was expected to influence donor clonotype sharing. On the whole, naive subsets had larger estimated richness than memory subsets had.

Regarding this clone: No antigen is known for it.

Genomic DNA belonging to each subset was distributed in equal measure over several immunoSEQ plates. Clones were read by immunoSEQ multiplex PCR, and TCRdb kept only the in-frame ones, dropping some. The repertoire holds around 2.1 million clones, about 92% seen once, with 1.7% in the top ten. CD45RO-negative CD8 cells positively selected for CCR7 made up the naive population, which excluded terminally differentiated effector memory CD45RA+ cells. The receptor was derived from a man aged 18 to 35 in good health. Some clones in this sample may be carry-over from other donors' samples. The genes are TRBV19 and TRBJ1-1; no firm D call. Sequenced sample: naive CD8+ T cells from PBMCs. CDR3 sequence reads: CASSMFGMVANTEAFF. As DNA, the CDR3 is TGTGCCAGTAGTATGTTTGGGATGGTCGCGAACACTGAAGCTTTCTTT.